This T cell receptor (beta chain) was sequenced for a study of PD-1 blockade in classical Hodgkin lymphoma. Whole-study results and caveats: According to reports, newly diagnosed patients had lower baseline TCR diversity than healthy donors, and relapsed/refractory patients had lower baseline TCR diversity still.

Exposure to brentuximab vedotin varied, and each patient had relapsed following autologous stem cell transplantation. Complete response, partial response or progressive disease made up the best responses. Using immunoSEQ multiplex PCR, the repertoire was profiled, and TCRdb retains in-frame clones only, with some absent. The data show about 36,000 clones, with approximately 69% seen just once and 14% held by the top ten. The ends were cut back, 5 bases at V and 6 bases at J, with 19 bases in the middle. This CDR3 comprises 15 residues. Germline V gene sequence: CDR1 SGHAT, CDR2 FQDESV (reference sequence). Details on this clone: The antigen is undetermined.

This chain links TRBV11-1 with TRBJ1-2; a possible D gene is TRBD1 (5 bases). Sequencing used peripheral blood mononuclear cells (PBMCs), obtained before the second cycle of nivolumab. The receptor's source is a human donor with classical Hodgkin lymphoma. The DNA of the CDR3 is TGTGCCAGCAGCCAGGACATCGGGGGAAGAAATGGCTACACCTTC. The encoded protein is CASSQDIGGRNGYTF.